The sequence of this T cell receptor beta chain was determined in a study of shared clonotypes between healthy human individuals (dated by TCRdb to the early 2020s). In the study overall: Two women and a few men aged 18 to 49 years were included in the cohort. For each donor, three plates each were used for CD4 naive and CD4 memory, two plates were used for CD8 naive, and one plate was used for CD8 memory. Blood TCR repertoires of a handful of healthy adults were deeply sequenced to estimate repertoire size and the extent of clonotype sharing between individuals. To increase sequencing depth and limit assay-specific biases, different laboratories used diverse techniques to prepare libraries and sequence TCR repertoires. Between about 0.9 and 10 billion PBMCs per donor were obtained by leukapheresis. Overall study results and their limits: Based on pairwise subsampling, the degree of clonotype sharing among donors was expected to be affected by sequencing depth. The genetic and exposure-history diversity represented was limited by the small number of donors. Incomplete sequencing was indicated by rarefaction of sorted-subset datasets, despite the large sequencing depth. Roughly 5% of naive CD4, 3.5% of naive CD8, about 2.4% of memory CD4, and 0.4% of memory CD8 clonotypes were shared across several donors. Only blood was sampled, and tissue TCR repertoires likely differ from those in blood. Compared with non-shared clonotypes, clonotypes shared by all four sorted-subset donors had higher generation probabilities. Larger estimated clonotype richness was generally found for naive subsets than for memory subsets.

Concerning this clone: Its antigen specificity is not known. No qualities accompany the bases; no much larger clone lies one base away.

CD8 naive samples were obtained by positive selection for CCR7 among CD45RO-negative cells, yielding a CD45RA+CCR7+ population from which TemRA cells were excluded. The donors were healthy, HIV-negative adults who had no recently reported acute infections or vaccinations. Only Caucasian adults living in Nashville, Tennessee, USA were represented among the donors. Blood was collected by leukapheresis, and PBMCs were isolated by Ficoll-Histopaque density gradient centrifugation and then cryopreserved in liquid nitrogen vapor phase. Analytical flow cytometry was used to check the purity and quantity of every magnetically sorted T cell population. From each sorted fraction, genomic DNA was isolated and quantified by UV absorbance on a Nanodrop 2000c. Using the deep immunoSEQ assay, TCR CDR3 regions were amplified from genomic DNA by multiplex PCR. Extracted genomic DNA from each cell subset was distributed evenly across all wells of several immunoSEQ 96-well plates, and each plate was treated as a replicate. For sorted subsets, approximately 200 ng of genomic DNA, equivalent to roughly 33,000 T cell genomes, went into each replicate PCR. The purified libraries were quantified using a Qubit 3.0 fluorometer, sized with a Bioanalyzer 2100, and then quantified again using the KAPA Library Quantification kit. A separate single-read 150-cycle Illumina NextSeq 550 flow cell was used to sequence each immunoSEQ 96-well plate. Turning to the authors' computational methods: Because the immunoSEQ output included only junctional sequences and no quality scores, the filtering could not be the same as the filtering used for full-length reads. Sequences were annotated with PyIR, a Python wrapper for IgBLAST v1.9, and V/J genes and CDR3 were assigned using IMGT germline references. Reads were filtered out if the reads had weak V/J assignments (E-value above 1e-6), no CDR3, stop codons, out-of-frame junctions, or ambiguous translated residues. V3J clonotypes were defined as sequences sharing an identical inferred V gene, J gene, and CDR3 amino acid sequence. Percentage overlap between repertoires was computed as shared unique clonotypes divided by the size of the smaller repertoire. Three approaches were used to assess repertoire richness: RTK rarefaction, the Chao1 estimator, and Recon v2.1 estimates of unobserved clonotypes. OLGA was used to compute generation probabilities for all TCRbeta clonotypes that the gDNA method yielded from four donors. This is the immuneACCESS table as TCRdb keeps it, with only in-frame sequences that have V and J called. A part of the clones is gone; compared with another copy, unresolved V genes explain less than half, and the rest is unexplained. That table gives V, J and clone size, and the DNA gave D and trimming. This sample comprises some 2.1 million clones, about 94% of them detected only once. About 1.1% of the sample lies in the top ten.

From its cysteine to its phenylalanine, the CDR3 spans 15 amino acids. Just CDR3 DNA is preserved here, 45 bases in frame from base 1. Per the germline V gene (reference sequence), SGHNT is the CDR1 and YYREEE is the CDR2. The trim is 4 bases for V and 5 bases for J, with a gap of 15 bases between the germline ends. The clonotype was recovered from a young man in good health. The sample taken for sequencing was naive CD8+ T cells sorted from blood. The cell subset or site tag for this specimen amounts to: CD45RA+CCR7+. Here the chain combines TRBV5-4 and TRBJ2-2; the D match is possibly TRBD1 or TRBD2, with 5 bases aligned in each. The CDR3 is CASSEVLGDTGELFF. The nucleotides read TGTGCCAGCAGCGAAGTACTAGGGGATACCGGGGAGCTGTTTTTT.